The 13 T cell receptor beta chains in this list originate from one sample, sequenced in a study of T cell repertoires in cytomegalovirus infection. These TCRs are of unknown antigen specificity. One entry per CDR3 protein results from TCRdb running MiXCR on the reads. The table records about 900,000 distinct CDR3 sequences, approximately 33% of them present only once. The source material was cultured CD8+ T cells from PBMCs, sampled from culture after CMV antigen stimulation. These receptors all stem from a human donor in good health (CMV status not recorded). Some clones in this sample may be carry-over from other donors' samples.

CDR3 sequence reads: CASGFGTDYSGANVLTF. CDR3 nucleotide sequence: TGTGCTAGTGGTTTCGGGACAGACTACTCTGGGGCCAACGTCCTGACTTTC. J is TRBJ2-6 and V is TRBV12-5, with TRBD1 matching 7 bases. CDR1 is LGHNT, CDR2 FRNRAP, per germline. This CDR3 contains 17 residues. V lost 3 bases, J lost 0 bases, and 5 bases stayed unmatched.

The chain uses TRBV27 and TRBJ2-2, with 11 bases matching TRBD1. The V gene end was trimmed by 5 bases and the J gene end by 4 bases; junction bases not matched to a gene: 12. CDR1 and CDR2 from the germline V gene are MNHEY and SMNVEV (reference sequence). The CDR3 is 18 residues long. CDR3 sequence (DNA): TGTGCCAGCAGTGCCCTCCCCGGGACAGGGGGTCCCACCGGGGAGCTGTTTTTT. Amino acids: CASSALPGTGGPTGELFF.

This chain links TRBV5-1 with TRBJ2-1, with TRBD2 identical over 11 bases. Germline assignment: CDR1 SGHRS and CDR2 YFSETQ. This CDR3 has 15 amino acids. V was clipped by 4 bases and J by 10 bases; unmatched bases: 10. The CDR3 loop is CASSPLAGGLKEQFF. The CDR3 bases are TGCGCCAGCAGCCCCTTAGCGGGGGGGCTTAAGGAGCAGTTCTTC.

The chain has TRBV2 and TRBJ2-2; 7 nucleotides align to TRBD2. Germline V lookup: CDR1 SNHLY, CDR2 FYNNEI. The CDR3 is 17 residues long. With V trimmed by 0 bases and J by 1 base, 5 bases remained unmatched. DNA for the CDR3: TGTGCCAGCAGTGAAGCCTGGGGGGGGATGAACACCGGGGAGCTGTTTTTT. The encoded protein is CASSEAWGGMNTGELFF.

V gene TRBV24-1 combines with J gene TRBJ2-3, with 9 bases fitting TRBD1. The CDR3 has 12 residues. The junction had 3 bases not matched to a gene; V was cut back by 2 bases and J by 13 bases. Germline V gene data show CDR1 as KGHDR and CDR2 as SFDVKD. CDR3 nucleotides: TGTGCCACCAGTGATTCTGGGACAGGGAAGTATTTT. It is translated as CATSDSGTGKYF.

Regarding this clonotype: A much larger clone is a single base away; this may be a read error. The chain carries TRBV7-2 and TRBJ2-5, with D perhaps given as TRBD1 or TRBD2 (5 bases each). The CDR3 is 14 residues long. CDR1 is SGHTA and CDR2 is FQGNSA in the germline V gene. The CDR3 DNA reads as TGTGTCAGCAGCGCCGAGGGGTACCAAGAGACCCAGTACTTC. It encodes CVSSAEGYQETQYF.

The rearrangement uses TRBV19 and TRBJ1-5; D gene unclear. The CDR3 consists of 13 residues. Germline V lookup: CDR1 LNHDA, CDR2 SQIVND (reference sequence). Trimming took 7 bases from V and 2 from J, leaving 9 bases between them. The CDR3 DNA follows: TGTGCCAGTAATACTGCTGGCAATCAGCCCCAGCATTTT. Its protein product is CASNTAGNQPQHF.

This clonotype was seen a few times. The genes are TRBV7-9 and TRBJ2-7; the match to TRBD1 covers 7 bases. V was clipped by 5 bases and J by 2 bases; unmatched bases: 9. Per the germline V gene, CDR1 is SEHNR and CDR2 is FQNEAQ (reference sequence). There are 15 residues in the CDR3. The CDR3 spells CASSPTGELPYEQYV. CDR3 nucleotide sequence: TGTGCCAGCAGCCCTACAGGGGAACTTCCCTACGAGCAGTACGTC.

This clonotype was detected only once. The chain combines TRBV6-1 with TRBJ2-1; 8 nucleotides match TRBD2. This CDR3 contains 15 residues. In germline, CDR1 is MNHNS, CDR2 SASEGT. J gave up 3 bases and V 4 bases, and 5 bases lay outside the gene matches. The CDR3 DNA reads TGTGCCAGCAGTGGTCAGCGGGGGAGCTACAATGAGCAGTTCTTC. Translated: CASSGQRGSYNEQFF.

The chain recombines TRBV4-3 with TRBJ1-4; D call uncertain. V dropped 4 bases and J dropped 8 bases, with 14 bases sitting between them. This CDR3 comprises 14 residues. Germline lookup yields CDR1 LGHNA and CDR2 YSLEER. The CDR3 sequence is CASSPDGVGEKLFF. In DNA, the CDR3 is TGCGCCAGCAGCCCCGACGGCGTCGGAGAAAAACTGTTTTTT.

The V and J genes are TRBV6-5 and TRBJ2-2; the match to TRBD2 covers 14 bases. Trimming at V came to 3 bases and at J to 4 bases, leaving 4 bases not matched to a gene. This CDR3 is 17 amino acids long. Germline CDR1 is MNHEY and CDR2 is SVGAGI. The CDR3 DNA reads TGTGCCAGCAGTTATGGACTAGCGGGGGGAGGCACCGGGGAGCTGTTTTTT. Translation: CASSYGLAGGGTGELFF.

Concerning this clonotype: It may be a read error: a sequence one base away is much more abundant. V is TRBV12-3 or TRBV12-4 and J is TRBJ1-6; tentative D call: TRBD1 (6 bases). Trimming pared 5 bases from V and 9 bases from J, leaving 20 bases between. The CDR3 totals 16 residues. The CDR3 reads CASSDHRVGWISPLHF. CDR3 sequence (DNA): TGTGCCAGCAGTGATCACAGGGTGGGCTGGATTTCACCCCTCCACTTT.

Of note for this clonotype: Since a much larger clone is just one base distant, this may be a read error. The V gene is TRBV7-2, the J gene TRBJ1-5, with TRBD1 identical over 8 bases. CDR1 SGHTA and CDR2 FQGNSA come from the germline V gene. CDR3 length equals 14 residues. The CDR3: CVSSRQGLNQPQHF. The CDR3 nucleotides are TGTGTCAGCAGCCGACAGGGGTTGAATCAGCCCCAGCATTTT.